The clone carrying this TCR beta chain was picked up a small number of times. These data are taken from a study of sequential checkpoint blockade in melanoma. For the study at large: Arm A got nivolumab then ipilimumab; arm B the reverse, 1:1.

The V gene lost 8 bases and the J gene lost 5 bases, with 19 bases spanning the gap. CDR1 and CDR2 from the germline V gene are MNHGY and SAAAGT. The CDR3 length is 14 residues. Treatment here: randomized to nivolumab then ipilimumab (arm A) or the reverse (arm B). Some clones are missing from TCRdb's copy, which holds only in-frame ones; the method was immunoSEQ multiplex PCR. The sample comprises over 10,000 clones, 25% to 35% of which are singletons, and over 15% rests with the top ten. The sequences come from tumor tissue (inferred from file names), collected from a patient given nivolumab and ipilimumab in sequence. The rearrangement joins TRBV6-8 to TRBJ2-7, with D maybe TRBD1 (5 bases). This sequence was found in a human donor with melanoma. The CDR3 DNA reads TGTGCCAGCCGATTCTTCCAGGGTTTCGACGAGCAGTACTTC. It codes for CASRFFQGFDEQYF.